This T cell receptor beta chain was captured by sequencing in a study of cytomegalovirus exposure and HLA in healthy donors. General observations from the study: A list of 150 to 200 TCR beta chains associated with cytomegalovirus was given. The likely origin of a cluster of highly shared sequence variants was a sequencing artifact. A few V segments could not be told apart, such as TRBV6-2 and TRBV6-3, and were left out. A later analysis appeared to link common viral pathogens to several of the most significant clusters.

This clone has only a few counts. The antigen is not known. Germline V gene lookup returns CDR1 MNHEY and CDR2 SMNVEV (reference sequence). The CDR3 length is 14 residues. With 5 bases removed from V and 1 base from J, the gap between germline ends came to 11 bases. Primers: 60 Vbeta forward and 13 Jbeta reverse. Clones were sequenced by immunoSEQ multiplex PCR, and TCRdb holds only the in-frame ones, with some missing. There are under 150,000 clones in the sample; roughly three quarters occur only once, and around 2.9% lies in the top ten. This TCR was sampled from a man younger than 40 in good health and CMV-seronegative. The sample consisted of PBMCs. V is TRBV27 and J is TRBJ1-1; a possible D gene is TRBD1 (5 bases). This CDR3 is CASSGGGKNTEAFF. For the CDR3, the DNA is TGTGCCAGCAGTGGGGGGGGGAAGAACACTGAAGCTTTCTTT.